A selection of T cell receptor beta chains follows, all from one sample in a study of blood T cell repertoires in COVID-19. Profiling relied on immunoSEQ multiplex PCR, and the TCRdb table lists in-frame clones only, not all of them. This table has 100,000 to 150,000 clones, around 88% appearing once. Sequencing used peripheral blood. All receptors derive from a man in his fifties or sixties with COVID-19, enrolled during active disease. The CDR3 runs from the conserved cysteine through the conserved F or W. The D gene is left open where the match is weak. Size values are once, few and many counts, or a class for expanded clones, and some rows have none.

size: NA
J: TRBJ1-4
V: TRBV29-1
D: NA
CDR3: CSVQGFGSEKLFF
DNA: TGCAGCGTCCAGGGGTTTGGGAGTGAAAAACTGTTTTTT

size: NA
J: TRBJ1-5
V: TRBV7-9
D: TRBD1
CDR3: CASSAVGQGTQPQHF
DNA: TGTGCCAGCAGCGCCGTGGGACAGGGAACGCAGCCCCAGCATTTT

size: NA
J: TRBJ2-1
V: TRBV7-3
D: TRBD2
CDR3: CASSLGPRLRASGASSYNEQFF
DNA: TGTGCCAGCAGCTTGGGCCCCCGGTTGCGGGCTAGCGGGGCGAGCTCCTACAATGAGCAGTTCTTC

size: once
J: TRBJ1-2
V: TRBV2
D: NA
CDR3: CASSESVAGGYTF
DNA: TGTGCCAGCAGTGAATCGGTCGCGGGGGGCTACACCTTC

size: few
J: TRBJ1-5
V: TRBV19
D: TRBD1
CDR3: CASTQYGQGTNQPQHF
DNA: TGTGCCAGTACACAATACGGACAGGGGACCAATCAGCCCCAGCATTTT

size: NA
J: TRBJ2-5
V: TRBV5-1
D: NA
CDR3: CASSLATGIQETQYF
DNA: TGCGCCAGCAGCTTGGCCACCGGGATCCAAGAGACCCAGTACTTC

size: once
J: TRBJ1-5
V: TRBV10-1
D: TRBD1
CDR3: CAKTAGGDNQPQHF
DNA: TGCGCCAAAACGGCAGGGGGCGACAATCAGCCCCAGCATTTT

size: NA
J: TRBJ2-5
V: TRBV7-6
D: TRBD1
CDR3: CASSLAGTEEETQYF
DNA: TGTGCCAGCAGCTTAGCGGGGACAGAGGAAGAGACCCAGTACTTC

size: few
J: TRBJ2-2
V: TRBV5-1
D: TRBD1
CDR3: CASRTGTANTGELFF
DNA: TGCGCCAGCCGGACAGGGACGGCGAACACCGGGGAGCTGTTTTTT

size: few
J: TRBJ2-5
V: TRBV2
D: TRBD2
CDR3: CASSEIPPGGGFRETQYF
DNA: TGTGCCAGCAGTGAAATCCCCCCCGGGGGGGGTTTTCGTGAGACCCAGTACTTC

size: once
J: TRBJ2-5
V: TRBV13
D: TRBD2
CDR3: CASSLVKRGGLQETQYF
DNA: TGTGCCAGCAGCTTAGTTAAGCGGGGGGGCCTCCAAGAGACCCAGTACTTC

size: NA
J: TRBJ2-3
V: TRBV7-6
D: NA
CDR3: CASSPLFRGRTDTQYF
DNA: TGTGCCAGCAGCCCTCTCTTCCGAGGCCGCACAGATACGCAGTATTTT

size: NA
J: TRBJ1-6
V: TRBV11-2
D: NA
CDR3: CASSLSTGSNSPLHF
DNA: TGTGCCAGCAGCTTAAGTACAGGAAGTAATTCACCCCTCCACTTT

size: NA
J: TRBJ2-5
V: TRBV5-8
D: TRBD2
CDR3: CASTRLGGSSKRETQYF
DNA: TGTGCCAGCACCCGACTCGGGGGGAGTTCTAAAAGGGAGACCCAGTACTTC

size: NA
J: TRBJ1-3
V: TRBV30
D: NA
CDR3: CAWSSQGPGNTIYF
DNA: TGTGCCTGGAGTTCACAGGGTCCTGGAAACACCATATATTTT

size: NA
J: TRBJ1-6
V: TRBV27
D: NA
CDR3: CASRARWSGRGDSPLHF
DNA: TGTGCCAGCAGGGCCCGATGGAGCGGCAGGGGAGATTCACCCCTCCACTTT